Presented here are 10 T cell receptor beta chains from one specimen sequenced in a study of molecular identifiers for immune sequencing clone quantification. A single record per CDR3 protein comes from TCRdb applying MiXCR to the PCR reads. The sample includes 400,000 to 600,000 distinct CDR3 sequences, roughly a fifth seen only once; the top ten take 0.7% to 1%. Source material: naive CD8+ T cells from blood, with Jurkat cell RNA spiked in. Subset indicated: FACS-sorted CD8+CD4-CCR7+CD45RA+ naive T cells. The source of these receptors is a human donor in good health. Some libraries in this study had Jurkat cell RNA spiked in.

The chain joins TRBV24-1 to TRBJ2-7; D may correspond to TRBD1 or TRBD2 (5 bases each). The CDR3 totals 16 residues. V was cut by 9 bases and J by 3 bases, with 23 bases left in between. CDR1 is KGHDR and CDR2 is SFDVKD in the germline V gene. This chain's CDR3 is CATPPPQGGLGYEQYF. The CDR3 DNA is TGTGCCACCCCCCCCCCCCAGGGCGGGTTGGGCTACGAGCAGTACTTC.

Concerning this clonotype: A much more abundant neighbour one base away suggests this may be a read error. No conserved phenylalanine or tryptophan is present at the end of the CDR3, so a read error is the likely explanation. The chain's CDR3 is CASSAFRSEYYEQYL. Written as DNA, the CDR3 is TGTGCCAGCAGTGCCTTCAGGAGCGAGTACTACGAGCAGTACCTC. This chain joins TRBV2 and TRBJ2-7; no clear D. There are 15 residues in the CDR3. V shed 4 bases and J shed 3 bases, with 16 bases lying between them. The germline CDR1 and CDR2 sequences are SNHLY and FYNNEI.

This clonotype was detected many times. The chain employs TRBV5-1 and TRBJ1-1, with a tentative D call TRBD1 (6 bases). This CDR3 comprises 15 residues. Germline V gene data show CDR1 as SGHRS and CDR2 as YFSETQ. The V gene lost 0 bases and the J gene lost 0 bases, with 9 bases spanning the gap. The CDR3 region is CASSLDRELNTEAFF. For the CDR3, the DNA is TGCGCCAGCAGCTTGGACAGGGAATTGAACACTGAAGCTTTCTTT.

This clonotype was found a few times. The genes are TRBV6-1 and TRBJ2-7, with D perhaps matching TRBD2 (6 bases). V lost 2 bases, J lost 2 bases, and 16 bases lay in between. This CDR3 region has 16 residues. CDR1 is MNHNS and CDR2 is SASEGT in the germline V gene. CDR3 region: CASSEYARGSTYEQYF. CDR3 coding DNA: TGTGCCAGCAGTGAATATGCGCGGGGTTCCACCTACGAGCAGTACTTC.

Note on this clonotype: This may come from a read error, since a much larger clone is one base off. The chain recombines TRBV4-1 with TRBJ2-3; 7 positions agree with TRBD2. CDR3 length: 16 amino acids. Germline CDR1 MGHRA, CDR2 YSYEKL. CDR3 in DNA: TGCGCCAGCAGCCAAGAGGGGGGGTCCCGCACAGATTCGCAGTATTTT. This encodes CASSQEGGSRTDSQYF.

Many counts were recorded for this clonotype. The chain is built from TRBV28 and TRBJ2-3; perhaps TRBD1 as D (6 bases). CDR3 length: 14 residues. CDR1 is MDHEN, CDR2 SYDVKM, per germline. The ends were cut back, 6 bases at V and 4 bases at J, with 14 bases in the middle. CDR3 sequence (DNA): TGTGCCAGCAGCCCAAGCGAGGGGGCAGATACGCAGTATTTT. Its translation: CASSPSEGADTQYF.

Worth noting for this clonotype: A much larger clone sits a single nucleotide away, making a read error possible. V gene TRBV28 combines with J gene TRBJ2-3; D tentatively fits TRBD1 or TRBD2 (5 bases each). The V gene lost 11 bases and the J gene lost 1 base, with 16 bases spanning the gap. Looked up from germline, CDR1 is MDHEN and CDR2 is SYDVKM. The CDR3 runs to 14 residues. DNA of the CDR3: TGTGCCGGGAGACAGACAGACCGCACAGATACGCAGTATTTT. Translated: CAGRQTDRTDTQYF. The full variable domain, completed using reference TRBV28 and TRBJ2-3, is DVKVTQSSRYLVKRTGEKVFLECVQDMDHENMFWYRQDPGLGLRLIYFSYDVKMKEKGDIPEGYSVSREKKERFSLILESASTNQTSMYLCAGRQTDRTDTQYFGPGTRLTVL.

The V and J genes are TRBV4-3 and TRBJ2-1, with D tentatively TRBD2 (6 bases). The V gene lost 11 bases and the J gene lost 0 bases, with 20 bases spanning the gap. The CDR3 is made up of 16 amino acids. Germline CDR1 reads LGHNA; CDR2 reads YSLEER. The CDR3 spells CASAKIAGSSYNEQFF. The CDR3 DNA reads as TGCGCCTCCGCCAAGATAGCCGGGAGCTCCTACAATGAGCAGTTCTTC.

Remarks on this clonotype: A single base separates this from a much larger clone, so it may be a read error. The chain joins TRBV2 to TRBJ1-2; D not certain. This CDR3 is 14 amino acids long. V dropped 1 base and J dropped 4 bases, with 10 bases sitting between them. Germline assignment: CDR1 SNHLY and CDR2 FYNNEI. This CDR3 is CASSEVRLGYGYTF. DNA for the CDR3: TGTGCCAGCAGTGAAGTGCGGTTGGGCTATGGCTACACCTTC. The full variable domain, in which reference TRBV2 and TRBJ1-2 provide the parts outside the CDR3, is EPEVTQTPSHQVTQMGQEVILRCVPISNHLYFYWYRQILGQKVEFLVSFYNNEISEKSEIFDDQFSVERPDGSNFTLKIRSTKLEDSAMYFCASSEVRLGYGYTFGSGTRLTVV.

This clonotype was detected ten times or more. The chain is built from TRBV28 and TRBJ2-7; perhaps D is TRBD1 or TRBD2 (5 bases each). The CDR3 has 15 amino acids. Trimming stripped 8 bases from V and 4 bases from J, with 21 bases between. Germline V gives CDR1 MDHEN, CDR2 SYDVKM. CDR3 coding DNA: TGTGCCAGCCGAATGCGCCGGGGCCAACCGTACGAGCAGTACTTC. Translating it yields CASRMRRGQPYEQYF.